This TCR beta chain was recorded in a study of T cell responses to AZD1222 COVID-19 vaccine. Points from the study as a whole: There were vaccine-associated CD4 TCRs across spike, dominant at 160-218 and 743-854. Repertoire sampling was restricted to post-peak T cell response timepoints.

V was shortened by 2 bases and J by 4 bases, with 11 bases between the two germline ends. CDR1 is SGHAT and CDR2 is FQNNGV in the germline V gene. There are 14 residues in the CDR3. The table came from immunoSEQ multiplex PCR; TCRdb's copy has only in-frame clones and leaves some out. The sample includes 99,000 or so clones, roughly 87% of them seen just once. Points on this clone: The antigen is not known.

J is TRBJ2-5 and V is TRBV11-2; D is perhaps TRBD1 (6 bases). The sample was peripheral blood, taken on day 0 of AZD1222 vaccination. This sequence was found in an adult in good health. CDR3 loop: CASSLSQGRETQYF. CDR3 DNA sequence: TGTGCCAGCAGCTTATCGCAGGGGAGAGAGACCCAGTACTTC.